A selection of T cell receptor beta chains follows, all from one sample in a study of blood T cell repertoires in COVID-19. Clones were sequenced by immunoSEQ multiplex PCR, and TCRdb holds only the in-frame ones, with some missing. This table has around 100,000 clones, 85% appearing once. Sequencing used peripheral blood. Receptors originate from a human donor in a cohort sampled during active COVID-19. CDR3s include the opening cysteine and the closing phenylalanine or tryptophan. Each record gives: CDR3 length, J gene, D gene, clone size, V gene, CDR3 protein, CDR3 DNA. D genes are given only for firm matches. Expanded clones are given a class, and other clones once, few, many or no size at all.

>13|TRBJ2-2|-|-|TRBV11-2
CASSLPRTGELFF
TGTGCCAGCAGCTTACCGAGGACCGGGGAGCTGTTTTTT
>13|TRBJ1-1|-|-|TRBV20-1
CSASAGGDTEAFF
TGCAGTGCTAGTGCGGGGGGTGACACTGAAGCTTTCTTT
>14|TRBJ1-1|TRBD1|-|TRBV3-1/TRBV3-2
CASSRDSPNTEAFF
TGTGCCAGCAGCCGGGACAGCCCGAACACTGAAGCTTTCTTT
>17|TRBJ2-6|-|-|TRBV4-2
CASSQDQTSSGANVLTF
TGTGCCAGCAGCCAAGACCAGACTAGTTCTGGGGCCAACGTCCTGACTTTC
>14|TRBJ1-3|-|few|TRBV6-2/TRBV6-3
CASSQSTSGNTIYF
TGTGCCAGCAGCCAAAGCACCTCTGGAAACACCATATATTTT
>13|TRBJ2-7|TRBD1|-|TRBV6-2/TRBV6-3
CASSPDRAYEQYF
TGTGCCAGCAGCCCCGACAGGGCCTACGAGCAGTACTTC
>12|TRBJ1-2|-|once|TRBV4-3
CASSQAGYGYTF
TGCGCCAGCAGCCAAGCAGGGTATGGCTACACCTTC
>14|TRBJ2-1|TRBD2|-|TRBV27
CASTERGPYNEQFF
TGTGCCAGCACCGAGCGGGGCCCCTACAATGAGCAGTTCTTC
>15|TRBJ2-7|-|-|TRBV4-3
CASSHATTGAYEQYF
TGCGCCAGCAGCCATGCCACGACTGGAGCCTACGAGCAGTACTTC
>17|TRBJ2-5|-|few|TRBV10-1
CASSESSARKKKETQYF
TGCGCCAGCAGTGAGTCTAGCGCCAGAAAAAAGAAAGAGACCCAGTACTTC
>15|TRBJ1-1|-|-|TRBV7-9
CASSSDTGGRTEAFF
TGTGCCAGCAGCTCAGATACGGGGGGGAGGACTGAAGCTTTCTTT
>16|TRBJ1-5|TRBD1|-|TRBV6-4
CASPIFTGTGNQPQHF
TGTGCCAGCCCGATTTTCACCGGGACAGGGAATCAGCCCCAGCATTTT
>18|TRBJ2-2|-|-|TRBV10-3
CAISANRVGSSVTGELFF
TGTGCCATCAGTGCAAACAGGGTAGGGAGTTCGGTCACCGGGGAGCTGTTTTTT
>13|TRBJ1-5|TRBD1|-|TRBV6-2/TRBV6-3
CASSYATGGGKHF
TGTGCCAGCAGTTACGCTACAGGGGGCGGAAAGCATTTT
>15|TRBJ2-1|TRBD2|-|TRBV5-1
CASSVTSGSGAEQFF
TGCGCCAGCAGCGTAACTAGCGGGAGTGGGGCTGAGCAGTTCTTC